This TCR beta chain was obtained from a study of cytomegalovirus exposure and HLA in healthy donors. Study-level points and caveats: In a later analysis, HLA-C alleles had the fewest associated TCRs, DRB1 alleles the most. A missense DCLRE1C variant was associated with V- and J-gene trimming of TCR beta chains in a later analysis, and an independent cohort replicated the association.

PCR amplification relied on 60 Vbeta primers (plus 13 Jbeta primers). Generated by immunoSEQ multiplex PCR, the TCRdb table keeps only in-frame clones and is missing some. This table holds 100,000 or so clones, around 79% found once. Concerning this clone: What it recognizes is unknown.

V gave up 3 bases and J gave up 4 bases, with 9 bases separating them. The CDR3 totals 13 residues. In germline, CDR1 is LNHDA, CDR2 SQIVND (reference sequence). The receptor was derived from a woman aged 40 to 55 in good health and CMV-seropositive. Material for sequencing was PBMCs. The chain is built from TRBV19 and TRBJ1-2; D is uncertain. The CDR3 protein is CASSMRLGYGYTF. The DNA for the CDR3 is TGTGCCAGTAGTATGAGGTTAGGCTATGGCTACACCTTC.